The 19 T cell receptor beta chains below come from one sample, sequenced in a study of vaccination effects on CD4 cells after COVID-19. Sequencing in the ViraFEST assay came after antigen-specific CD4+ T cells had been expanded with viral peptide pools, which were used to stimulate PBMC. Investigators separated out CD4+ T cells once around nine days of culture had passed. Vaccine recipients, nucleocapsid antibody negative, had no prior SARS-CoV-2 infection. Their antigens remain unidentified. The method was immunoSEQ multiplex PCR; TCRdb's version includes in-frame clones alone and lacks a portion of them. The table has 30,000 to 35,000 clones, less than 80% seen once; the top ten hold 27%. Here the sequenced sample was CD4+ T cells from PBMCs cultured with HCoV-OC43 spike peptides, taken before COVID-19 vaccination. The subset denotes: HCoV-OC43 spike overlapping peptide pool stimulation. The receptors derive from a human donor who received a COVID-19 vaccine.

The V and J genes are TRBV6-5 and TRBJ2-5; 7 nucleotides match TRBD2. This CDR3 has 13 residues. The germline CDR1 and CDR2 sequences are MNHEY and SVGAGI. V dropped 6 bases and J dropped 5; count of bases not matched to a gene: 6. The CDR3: CASRGLGGETQYF. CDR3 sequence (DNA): TGTGCCAGCAGGGGACTGGGAGGGGAGACCCAGTACTTC.

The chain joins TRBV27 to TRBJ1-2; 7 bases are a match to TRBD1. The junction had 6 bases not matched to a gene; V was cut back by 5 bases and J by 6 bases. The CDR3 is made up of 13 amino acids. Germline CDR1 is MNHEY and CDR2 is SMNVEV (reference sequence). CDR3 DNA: TGTGCCAGCAGTCGGAGAACAGGGGATGGCTACACCTTC. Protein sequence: CASSRRTGDGYTF.

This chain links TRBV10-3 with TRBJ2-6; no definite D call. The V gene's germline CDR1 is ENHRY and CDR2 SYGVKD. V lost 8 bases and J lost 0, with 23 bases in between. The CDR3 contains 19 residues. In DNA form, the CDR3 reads TGTGCCATCGGTGGGGAAACTGCTCTCACCCTCTCTGGGGCCAACGTCCTGACTTTC. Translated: CAIGGETALTLSGANVLTF.

Written as DNA, the CDR3 is TGTGCCAGCAGTGTGCTAGTGAACACTGAAGCTTTCTTT. It translates to CASSVLVNTEAFF. This chain connects TRBV2 to TRBJ1-1; D is uncertain. This CDR3 contains 13 residues. Trimming removed 4 bases from V and 0 bases from J, with 6 bases in between. CDR1 is SNHLY and CDR2 is FYNNEI in the germline V gene. The whole variable domain, remainder taken from reference TRBV2 and TRBJ1-1, is EPEVTQTPSHQVTQMGQEVILRCVPISNHLYFYWYRQILGQKVEFLVSFYNNEISEKSEIFDDQFSVERPDGSNFTLKIRSTKLEDSAMYFCASSVLVNTEAFFGQGTRLTVV.

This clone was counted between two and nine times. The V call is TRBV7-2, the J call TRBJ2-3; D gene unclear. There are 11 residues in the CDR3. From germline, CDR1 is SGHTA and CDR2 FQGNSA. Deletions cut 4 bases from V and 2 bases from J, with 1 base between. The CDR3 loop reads CASSSTDTQYF. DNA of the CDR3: TGTGCCAGCAGCTCCACAGATACGCAGTATTTT.

For the CDR3, the DNA is TGTGCCAGCTCACCGGACAAGCCCAACTATGGCTACACCTTC. This gives the protein CASSPDKPNYGYTF. The chain employs TRBV18 and TRBJ1-2, with D possibly matching TRBD1 (5 bases). This CDR3 comprises 14 residues. V lost 3 bases to trimming and J lost 2 bases, with 10 bases between them. Per the germline V gene, CDR1 is KGHSH and CDR2 is LQKENI.

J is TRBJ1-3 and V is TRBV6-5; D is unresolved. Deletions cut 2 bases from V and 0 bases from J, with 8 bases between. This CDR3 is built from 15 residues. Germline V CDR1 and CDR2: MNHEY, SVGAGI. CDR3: CASSYGRPSGNTIYF. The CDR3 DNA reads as TGTGCCAGCAGTTACGGGCGTCCCTCTGGAAACACCATATATTTT.

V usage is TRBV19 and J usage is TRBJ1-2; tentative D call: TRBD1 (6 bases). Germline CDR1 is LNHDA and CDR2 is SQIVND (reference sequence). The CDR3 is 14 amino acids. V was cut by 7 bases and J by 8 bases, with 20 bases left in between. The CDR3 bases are TGTGCCAGTACCCCTAGGGGGGAGCCGGGAGGCTACACCTTC. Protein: CASTPRGEPGGYTF.

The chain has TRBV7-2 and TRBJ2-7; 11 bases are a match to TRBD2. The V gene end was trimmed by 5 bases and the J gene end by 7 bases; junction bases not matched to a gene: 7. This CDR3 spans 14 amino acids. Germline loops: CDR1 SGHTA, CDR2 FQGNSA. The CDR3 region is CASSNSGGAREQYF. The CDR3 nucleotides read TGTGCCAGCAGCAATAGCGGGGGGGCCCGGGAGCAGTACTTC.

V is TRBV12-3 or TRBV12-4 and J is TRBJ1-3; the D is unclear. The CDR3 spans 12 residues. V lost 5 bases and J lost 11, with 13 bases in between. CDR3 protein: CASSHSYSAIYF. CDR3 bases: TGTGCCAGCAGTCACAGTTATTCCGCCATATATTTT.

In DNA form, the CDR3 reads TGTGCCATCAGTGACAGGGCCAATGAGCAGTTCTTC. Residues: CAISDRANEQFF. The chain carries TRBV10-3 and TRBJ2-1, with D possibly matching TRBD1 (5 bases). The CDR3 contains 12 residues. Trimming removed 3 bases at V and 6 bases at J, with 6 bases between. Germline CDR1 and CDR2: ENHRY and SYGVKD.

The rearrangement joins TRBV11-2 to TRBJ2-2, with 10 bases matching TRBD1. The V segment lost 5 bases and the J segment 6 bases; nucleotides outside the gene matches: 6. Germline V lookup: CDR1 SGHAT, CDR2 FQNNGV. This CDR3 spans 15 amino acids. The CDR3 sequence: CASSIGQGDSGELFF. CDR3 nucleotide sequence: TGTGCCAGCAGCATCGGACAGGGGGATTCCGGGGAGCTGTTTTTT.

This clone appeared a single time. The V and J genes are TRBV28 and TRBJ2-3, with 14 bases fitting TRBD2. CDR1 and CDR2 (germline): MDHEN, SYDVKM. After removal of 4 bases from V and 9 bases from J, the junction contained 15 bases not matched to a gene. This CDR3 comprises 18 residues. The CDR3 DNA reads TGTGCCAGCAGTTCCAGCCCCAGACCGGGACTAGCGGGAGAGACGCAGTATTTT. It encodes CASSSSPRPGLAGETQYF.

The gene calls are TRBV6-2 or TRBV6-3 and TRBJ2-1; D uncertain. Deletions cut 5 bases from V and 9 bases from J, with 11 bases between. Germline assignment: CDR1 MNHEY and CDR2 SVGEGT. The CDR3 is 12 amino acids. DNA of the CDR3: TGTGCCAGCAGTCGCTACGGCACTGAGCAGTTCTTC. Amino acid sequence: CASSRYGTEQFF.

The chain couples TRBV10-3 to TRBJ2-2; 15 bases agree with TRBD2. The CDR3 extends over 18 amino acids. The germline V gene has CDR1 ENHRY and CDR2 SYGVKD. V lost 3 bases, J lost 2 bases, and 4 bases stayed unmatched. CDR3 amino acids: CAISEGLAGGSNTGELFF. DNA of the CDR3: TGTGCCATCAGTGAAGGACTAGCGGGAGGGTCTAACACCGGGGAGCTGTTTTTT.

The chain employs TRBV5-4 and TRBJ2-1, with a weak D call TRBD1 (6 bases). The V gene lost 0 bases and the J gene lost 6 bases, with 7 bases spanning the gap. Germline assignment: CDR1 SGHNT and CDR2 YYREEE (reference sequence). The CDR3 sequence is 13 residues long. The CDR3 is CASSLDRVNEQFF. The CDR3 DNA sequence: TGTGCCAGCAGCTTGGACAGGGTCAATGAGCAGTTCTTC.

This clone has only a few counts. CDR3 residues: CASSYISGGAYNEQFF. CDR3 coding DNA: TGTGCCAGCAGCTATATTAGCGGGGGGGCGTACAATGAGCAGTTCTTC. The chain has TRBV14 and TRBJ2-1, with 11 bases aligning to TRBD2. The CDR3 loop spans 16 amino acids. The junction had 7 bases not matched to a gene; V was cut back by 5 bases and J by 4 bases. Germline V gene data show CDR1 as SGHDN and CDR2 as FVKESK.

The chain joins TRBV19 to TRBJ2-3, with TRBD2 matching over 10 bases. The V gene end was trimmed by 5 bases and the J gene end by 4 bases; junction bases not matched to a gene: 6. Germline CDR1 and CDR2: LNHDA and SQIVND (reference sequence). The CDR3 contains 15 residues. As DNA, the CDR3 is TGTGCCAGTAGTGCGGGACTAGCGTGGGCAGATACGCAGTATTTT. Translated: CASSAGLAWADTQYF.

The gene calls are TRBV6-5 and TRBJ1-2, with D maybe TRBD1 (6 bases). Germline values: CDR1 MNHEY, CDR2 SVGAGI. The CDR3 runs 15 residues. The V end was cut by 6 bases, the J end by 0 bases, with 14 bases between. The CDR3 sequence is CASRKGAGANYGYTF. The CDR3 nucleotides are TGTGCCAGCAGAAAAGGGGCAGGGGCTAACTATGGCTACACCTTC.